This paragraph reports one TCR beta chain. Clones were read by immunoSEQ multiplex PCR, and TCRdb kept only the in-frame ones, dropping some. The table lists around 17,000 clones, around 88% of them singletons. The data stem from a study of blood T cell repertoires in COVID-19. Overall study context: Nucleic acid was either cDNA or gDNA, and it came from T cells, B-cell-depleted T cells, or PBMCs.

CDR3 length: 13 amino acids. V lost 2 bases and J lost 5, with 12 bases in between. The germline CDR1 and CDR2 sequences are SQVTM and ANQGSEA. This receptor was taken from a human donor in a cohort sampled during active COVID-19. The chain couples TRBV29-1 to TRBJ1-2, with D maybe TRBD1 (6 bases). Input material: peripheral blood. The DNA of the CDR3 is TGCAGCGTTGAAAGTGGGCAGGGGTATGGCTACACCTTC. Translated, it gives CSVESGQGYGYTF.